Listed below are T cell receptor beta chains from one sample, sequenced in a study of beta chain features in type 1 diabetes. Libraries were prepared by immunoSEQ multiplex PCR; TCRdb keeps only in-frame clonotypes and omits some of them. The repertoire holds about 620,000 clones, with around 15% as singletons. The sample consisted of naive CD4+ T cells from blood. These receptors all stem from a man younger than 30 in good health. The CDR3 runs from the conserved cysteine through the conserved F or W. A D gene is named only where the DNA matches it firmly. Rows may omit the clone size; those that give it use once, few, many or a size class.

d_call,clone_size,v_call,j_call,cdr3_aa,cdr3_nt
.,few,TRBV28,TRBJ2-6,CASKGDRNRGSGANVLTF,TGTGCCAGCAAGGGGGATAGGAACAGAGGCTCTGGGGCCAACGTCCTGACTTTC
.,few,TRBV10-3,TRBJ2-5,CAISGSPGETQYF,TGTGCCATCAGCGGATCCCCTGGGGAGACCCAGTACTTC
.,.,TRBV5-1,TRBJ2-7,CASSFPQEGFSYEQYF,TGCGCCAGCAGCTTCCCCCAGGAGGGCTTTTCCTACGAGCAGTACTTC
.,.,TRBV25-1,TRBJ2-7,CASSESRFRAYEQYF,TGTGCCAGCAGTGAATCCAGGTTTCGCGCCTACGAGCAGTACTTC
TRBD2,.,TRBV7-2,TRBJ2-3,CASSSGLAGFTDTQYF,TGTGCCAGCAGCTCGGGACTAGCGGGATTCACAGATACGCAGTATTTT
TRBD1,few,TRBV5-4,TRBJ1-2,CASRQQGTYGYTF,TGTGCCAGCAGACAACAGGGGACCTATGGCTACACCTTC
TRBD1,.,TRBV4-1,TRBJ1-2,CASSQDTGVRGYTF,TGCGCCAGCAGCCAAGATACAGGGGTTAGAGGCTACACCTTC
.,.,TRBV4-3,TRBJ2-3,CASSQEWRGRRTDTQYF,TGCGCCAGCAGCCAAGAGTGGAGGGGGCGCAGAACAGATACGCAGTATTTT
TRBD1,.,TRBV6-6,TRBJ2-1,CASSTVGQALNNEQFF,TGTGCCAGCAGTACCGTGGGACAGGCGCTTAACAATGAGCAGTTCTTC
.,.,TRBV19,TRBJ2-3,CASRIGRARDTQYF,TGTGCCAGTAGAATCGGGCGAGCGAGGGATACGCAGTATTTT
.,.,TRBV14,TRBJ2-7,CASSQGQVLSYEQYF,TGTGCCAGCAGCCAAGGACAGGTTCTTTCCTACGAGCAGTACTTC
.,.,TRBV5-6,TRBJ2-1,CASSLGQDPSYNEQFF,TGTGCCAGCAGCTTGGGACAGGACCCCTCCTACAATGAGCAGTTCTTC
TRBD1,few,TRBV9,TRBJ2-2,CASSVEQGRTGELFF,TGTGCCAGCAGCGTAGAACAGGGGCGAACCGGGGAGCTGTTTTTT
TRBD1,few,TRBV5-4,TRBJ1-2,CASSPKGQGYGYTF,TGTGCCAGCAGCCCAAAAGGACAGGGCTATGGCTACACCTTC
TRBD2,.,TRBV4-2,TRBJ2-2,CASSLPAGGLTGELFF,TGTGCCAGCAGCCTGCCCGCGGGGGGACTCACCGGGGAGCTGTTTTTT
.,.,TRBV7-3,TRBJ2-7,CASSSGLGEQYF,TGTGCCAGCAGCTCGGGGCTGGGGGAGCAGTACTTC
.,.,TRBV5-6,TRBJ1-5,CASSLLSRPHQPQHF,TGTGCCAGCAGCTTGTTGTCCAGGCCCCATCAGCCCCAGCATTTT
.,few,TRBV6-6,TRBJ2-4,CASSYVGTINIQYF,TGTGCCAGCAGTTACGTGGGGACCATAAACATTCAGTACTTC
TRBD1,few,TRBV6-1,TRBJ1-2,CASRDRDRNYGYTF,TGTGCCAGCAGGGACAGGGATAGGAACTATGGCTACACCTTC
TRBD2,.,TRBV2,TRBJ2-5,CASALAGAFEETQYF,TGTGCCAGCGCTCTAGCGGGGGCCTTCGAAGAGACCCAGTACTTC
.,.,TRBV28,TRBJ2-7,CASWGHGGSYEQYF,TGTGCCAGCTGGGGTCACGGAGGCTCCTACGAGCAGTACTTC
TRBD2,few,TRBV5-4,TRBJ2-3,CASSTYLAGPETDTQYF,TGTGCCAGCAGCACCTACCTAGCGGGCCCGGAAACAGATACGCAGTATTTT
TRBD2,few,TRBV5-4,TRBJ2-2,CASSLGTGGTETGELFF,TGTGCCAGCAGCTTGGGCACGGGGGGTACGGAAACCGGGGAGCTGTTTTTT
TRBD2,few,TRBV28,TRBJ2-7,CASGGLAGGAYEQYF,TGTGCCAGCGGGGGACTAGCGGGAGGGGCCTACGAGCAGTACTTC
.,few,TRBV28,TRBJ2-4,CASTPGALGKNIQYF,TGTGCCAGCACTCCTGGTGCTCTAGGCAAAAACATTCAGTACTTC
.,.,TRBV9,TRBJ1-3,CASSVDLRGGHTIYF,TGTGCCAGCAGCGTAGACCTCCGCGGCGGCCACACCATATATTTT
.,few,TRBV11-2,TRBJ1-4,CASSLGVGKLFF,TGTGCCAGCAGCTTAGGCGTGGGAAAACTGTTTTTT
TRBD2,few,TRBV5-1,TRBJ2-3,CASSRSGSSTDTQYF,TGCGCCAGCAGCCGAAGCGGGAGCAGCACAGATACGCAGTATTTT
TRBD1,few,TRBV10-3,TRBJ2-3,CAITDDRALGDTQYF,TGTGCCATCACCGACGACAGGGCTCTGGGAGATACGCAGTATTTT
.,.,TRBV4-2,TRBJ2-3,CASSQAPGPDTQYF,TGTGCCAGCAGCCAAGCTCCGGGCCCAGATACGCAGTATTTT
TRBD1,.,TRBV10-3,TRBJ1-2,CAITGTGSPYGYTF,TGTGCCATCACTGGGACAGGGTCTCCCTATGGCTACACCTTC
TRBD2,.,TRBV5-1,TRBJ2-1,CASSLSTSVYNEQFF,TGCGCCAGCAGCTTGTCTACTAGCGTCTACAATGAGCAGTTCTTC
.,.,TRBV30,TRBJ1-3,CAWSRRGTIYF,TGTGCCTGGAGTAGGCGGGGTACCATATATTTT
TRBD1,.,TRBV19,TRBJ1-5,CASRTGGNQPQHF,TGTGCCAGTAGGACAGGGGGCAATCAGCCCCAGCATTTT
.,.,TRBV5-1,TRBJ1-1,CASSSWGPGDTEAFF,TGCGCCAGCAGCTCCTGGGGACCTGGGGACACTGAAGCTTTCTTT
.,.,TRBV28,TRBJ2-5,CASSLRGGKNVGETQYF,TGTGCCAGCAGTTTACGAGGGGGTAAAAACGTGGGGGAGACCCAGTACTTC
.,.,TRBV5-4,TRBJ1-2,CASSFLTGALPRNGYTF,TGTGCCAGCAGCTTCCTCACCGGGGCTCTGCCCAGGAATGGCTACACCTTC
.,few,TRBV29-1,TRBJ1-2,CSAGPLKEGIYGYTF,TGCAGCGCGGGGCCCCTGAAGGAAGGCATCTATGGCTACACCTTC
TRBD1,few,TRBV5-1,TRBJ2-1,CASSVDRGSTYNEQFF,TGCGCCAGCAGCGTGGACAGGGGCTCAACCTACAATGAGCAGTTCTTC
.,.,TRBV7-2,TRBJ1-2,CASSLAPPRTNYGYTF,TGTGCCAGCAGCTTAGCTCCCCCACGCACTAACTATGGCTACACCTTC
.,.,TRBV28,TRBJ1-5,CASNSIDQPQHF,TGTGCCAGCAATAGTATTGATCAGCCCCAGCATTTT
TRBD1,.,TRBV7-9,TRBJ1-3,CASSPPTGLGGNTIYF,TGTGCCAGCAGCCCACCGACAGGGCTAGGTGGAAACACCATATATTTT
.,.,TRBV5-4,TRBJ2-1,CASSLEATANEQFF,TGTGCCAGCAGCTTGGAGGCTACTGCCAATGAGCAGTTCTTC
.,.,TRBV5-1,TRBJ2-7,CASSGEYEQYF,TGCGCCAGCAGCGGCGAGTACGAGCAGTACTTC
.,few,TRBV7-2,TRBJ1-1,CASSRQLLNTEAFF,TGTGCCAGCAGCAGACAGCTCTTGAACACTGAAGCTTTCTTT
TRBD1,few,TRBV6-5,TRBJ1-1,CASREGTVGVAFF,TGTGCCAGCAGGGAAGGGACAGTCGGCGTGGCTTTCTTT
.,few,TRBV7-9,TRBJ2-7,CASSARTKTYEQYF,TGTGCCAGCAGCGCCCGGACAAAGACCTACGAGCAGTACTTC
.,few,TRBV10-3,TRBJ2-4,CAISEGAGAKNIQYF,TGTGCCATCAGTGAAGGGGCAGGGGCCAAAAACATTCAGTACTTC
TRBD2,.,TRBV5-1,TRBJ2-3,CASSLALADSDTQYF,TGCGCCAGCAGCTTGGCCCTAGCGGATTCAGATACGCAGTATTTT
.,.,TRBV20-1,TRBJ1-1,CSARGLTEAFF,TGCAGTGCTAGAGGGCTAACTGAAGCTTTCTTT
.,.,TRBV15,TRBJ2-7,CATSGGPYEQYF,TGTGCCACCAGCGGGGGACCCTACGAGCAGTACTTC
TRBD2,.,TRBV5-1,TRBJ2-5,CASSLGGTSAETQYF,TGCGCCAGCAGCTTAGGAGGGACTAGCGCAGAGACCCAGTACTTC
TRBD2,few,TRBV7-6,TRBJ2-2,CASSSRTSGRAGELFF,TGTGCCAGCAGCTCCAGGACTAGCGGGAGGGCCGGGGAGCTGTTTTTT
.,.,TRBV2,TRBJ1-2,CASNDGNYGYTF,TGTGCCAGCAATGACGGTAACTATGGCTACACCTTC
.,.,TRBV11-1,TRBJ2-7,CASSSSLEQYF,TGTGCCAGCAGCTCCAGCCTCGAGCAGTACTTC